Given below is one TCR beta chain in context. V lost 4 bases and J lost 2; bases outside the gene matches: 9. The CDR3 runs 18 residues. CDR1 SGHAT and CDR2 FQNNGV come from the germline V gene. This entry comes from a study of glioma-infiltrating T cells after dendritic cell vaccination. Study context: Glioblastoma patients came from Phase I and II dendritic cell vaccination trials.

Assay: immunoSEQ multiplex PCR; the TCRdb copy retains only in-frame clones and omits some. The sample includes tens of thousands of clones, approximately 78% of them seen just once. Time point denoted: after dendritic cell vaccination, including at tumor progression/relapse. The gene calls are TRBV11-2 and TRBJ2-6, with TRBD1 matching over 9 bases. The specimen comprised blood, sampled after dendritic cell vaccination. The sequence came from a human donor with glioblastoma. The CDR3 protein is CASSYFGTGSTGANVLTF. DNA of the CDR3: TGTGCCAGCAGCTATTTCGGGACAGGGTCAACTGGGGCCAACGTCCTGACTTTC. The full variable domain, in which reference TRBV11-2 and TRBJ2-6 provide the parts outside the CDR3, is EAGVAQSPRYKIIEKRQSVAFWCNPISGHATLYWYQQILGQGPKLLIQFQNNGVVDDSQLPKDRFSAERLKGVDSTLKIQPAKLEDSAVYLCASSYFGTGSTGANVLTFGAGSRLTVL.